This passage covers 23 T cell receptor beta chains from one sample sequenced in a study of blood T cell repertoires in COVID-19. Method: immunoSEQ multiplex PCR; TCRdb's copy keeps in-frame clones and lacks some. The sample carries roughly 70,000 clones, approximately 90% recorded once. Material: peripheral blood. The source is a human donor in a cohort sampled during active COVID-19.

The CDR3 DNA follows: TGTGCCATCAGCCCCGGGACAGGGAACAATCAGCCCCAGCATTTT. Its translation is CAISPGTGNNQPQHF. This rearrangement joins TRBV10-3 to TRBJ1-5, with 9 bases fitting TRBD1. CDR3 length equals 15 residues. V trimming: 6 bases; J trimming: 3 bases; junction bases outside the gene matches: 6. Germline loops: CDR1 ENHRY, CDR2 SYGVKD.

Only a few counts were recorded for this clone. CDR3 amino acids: CASSLAGGGVETQYF. The CDR3 coding sequence is TGTGCCAGCAGCTTAGCTGGGGGGGGCGTGGAGACCCAGTACTTC. The rearrangement joins TRBV7-9 to TRBJ2-5; a possible D gene is TRBD2 (7 bases). The V end lost 0 bases, the J end lost 5 bases, and 13 bases lay between the germline ends. This CDR3 region has 15 residues. Per the germline V gene, CDR1 is SEHNR and CDR2 is FQNEAQ (reference sequence).

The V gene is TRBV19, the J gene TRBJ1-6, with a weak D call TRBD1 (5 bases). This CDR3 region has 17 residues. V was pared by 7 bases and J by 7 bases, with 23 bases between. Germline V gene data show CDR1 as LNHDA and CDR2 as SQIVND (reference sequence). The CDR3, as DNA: TGTGCCAGTACGGACTATGGTGGGGGGTTTGCGAATTCACCCCTCCACTTT. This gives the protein CASTDYGGGFANSPLHF.

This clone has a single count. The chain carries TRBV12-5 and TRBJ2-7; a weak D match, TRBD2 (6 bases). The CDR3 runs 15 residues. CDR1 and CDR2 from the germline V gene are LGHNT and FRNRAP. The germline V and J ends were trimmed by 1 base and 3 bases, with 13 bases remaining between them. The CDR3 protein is CASGLGRRLDYEQYV. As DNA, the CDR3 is TGTGCTAGTGGTTTGGGGCGGAGACTAGACTACGAGCAGTACGTC.

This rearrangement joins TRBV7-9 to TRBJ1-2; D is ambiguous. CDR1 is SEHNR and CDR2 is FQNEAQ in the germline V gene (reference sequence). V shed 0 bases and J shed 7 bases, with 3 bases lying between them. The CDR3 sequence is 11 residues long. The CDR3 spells CASSLASGYTF. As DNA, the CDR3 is TGTGCCAGCAGCTTAGCGAGTGGCTACACCTTC.

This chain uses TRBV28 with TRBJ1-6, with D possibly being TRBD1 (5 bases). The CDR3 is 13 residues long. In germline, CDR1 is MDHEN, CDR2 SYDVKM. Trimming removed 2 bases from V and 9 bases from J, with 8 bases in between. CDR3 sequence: CASSLDTGSPLHF. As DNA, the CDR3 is TGTGCCAGCAGTTTAGACACAGGTTCACCCCTCCACTTT.

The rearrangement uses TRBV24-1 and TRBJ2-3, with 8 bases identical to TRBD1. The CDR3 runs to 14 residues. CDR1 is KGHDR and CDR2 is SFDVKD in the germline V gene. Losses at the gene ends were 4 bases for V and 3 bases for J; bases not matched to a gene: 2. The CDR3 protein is CATSDRTGTDTQYF. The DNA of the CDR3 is TGTGCCACCAGTGACCGGACAGGGACAGATACGCAGTATTTT.

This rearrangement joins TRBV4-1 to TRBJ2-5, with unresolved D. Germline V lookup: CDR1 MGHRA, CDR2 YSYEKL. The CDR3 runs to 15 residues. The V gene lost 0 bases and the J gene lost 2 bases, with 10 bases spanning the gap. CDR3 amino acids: CASSQEAFFQETQYF. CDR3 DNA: TGCGCCAGCAGCCAAGAAGCGTTCTTTCAAGAGACCCAGTACTTC.

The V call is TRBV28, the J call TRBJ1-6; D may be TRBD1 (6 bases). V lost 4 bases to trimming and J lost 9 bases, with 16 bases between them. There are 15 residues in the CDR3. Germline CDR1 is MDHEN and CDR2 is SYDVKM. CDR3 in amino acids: CASSSRGGTGSPLHF. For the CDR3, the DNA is TGTGCCAGCAGTTCTCGGGGGGGCACCGGTTCACCCCTCCACTTT.

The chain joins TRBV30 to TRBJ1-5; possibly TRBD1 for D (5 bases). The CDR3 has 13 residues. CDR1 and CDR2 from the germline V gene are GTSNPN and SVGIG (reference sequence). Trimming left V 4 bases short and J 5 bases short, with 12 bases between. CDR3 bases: TGTGCCTGGACCGCTGGGGGGGATCAGCCCCAGCATTTT. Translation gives CAWTAGGDQPQHF. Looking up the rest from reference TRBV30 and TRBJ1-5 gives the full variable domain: SQTIHQWPATLVQPVGSPLSLECTVEGTSNPNLYWYRQAAGRGLQLLFYSVGIGQISSEVPQNLSASRPQDRQFILSSKKLLLSDSGFYLCAWTAGGDQPQHFGDGTRLSIL.

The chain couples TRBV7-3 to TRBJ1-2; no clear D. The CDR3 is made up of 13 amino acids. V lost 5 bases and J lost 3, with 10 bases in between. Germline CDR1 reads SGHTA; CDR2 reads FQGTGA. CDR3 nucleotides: TGTGCCAGCAGCCCGACGGCGGACTATGGCTACACCTTC. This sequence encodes CASSPTADYGYTF. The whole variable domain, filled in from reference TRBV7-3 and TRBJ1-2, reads GAGVSQTPSNKVTEKGKYVELRCDPISGHTALYWYRQSLGQGPEFLIYFQGTGAADDSGLPNDRFFAVRPEGSVSTLKIQRTERGDSAVYLCASSPTADYGYTFGSGTRLTVV.

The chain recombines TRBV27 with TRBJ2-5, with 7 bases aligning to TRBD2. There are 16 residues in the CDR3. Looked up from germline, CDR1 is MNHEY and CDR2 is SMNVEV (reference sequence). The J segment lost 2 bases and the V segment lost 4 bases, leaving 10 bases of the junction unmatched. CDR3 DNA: TGTGCCAGCAGTTCCCCGGGGGGTTCAGGTCAAGAGACCCAGTACTTC. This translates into CASSSPGGSGQETQYF.

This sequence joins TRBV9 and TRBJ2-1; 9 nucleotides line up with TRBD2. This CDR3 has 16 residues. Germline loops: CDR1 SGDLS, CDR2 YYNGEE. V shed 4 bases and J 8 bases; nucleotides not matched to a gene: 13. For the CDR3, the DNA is TGTGCCAGCAGCTTTGCGGCTAGCGGGACTTTCGATGAGCAGTTCTTC. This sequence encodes CASSFAASGTFDEQFF.

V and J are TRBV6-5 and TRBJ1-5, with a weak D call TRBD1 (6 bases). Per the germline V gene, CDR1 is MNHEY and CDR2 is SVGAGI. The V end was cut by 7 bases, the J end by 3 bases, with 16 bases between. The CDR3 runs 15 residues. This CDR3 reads CASTRSDSYNQPQHF. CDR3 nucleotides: TGTGCCAGCACTAGGTCGGACAGCTACAATCAGCCCCAGCATTTT.

DNA for the CDR3: TGTGCCAGCAGCGCATCACGGGGACTAGCGGACGAGCAGTACTTC. Residues: CASSASRGLADEQYF. V gene TRBV11-1 combines with J gene TRBJ2-7, with 11 bases identical to TRBD2. Germline CDR1 and CDR2: SGHAT and FQDESV (reference sequence). The CDR3 loop spans 15 amino acids. With 5 bases clipped from V and 5 bases from J, the junction kept 8 bases outside the gene matches.

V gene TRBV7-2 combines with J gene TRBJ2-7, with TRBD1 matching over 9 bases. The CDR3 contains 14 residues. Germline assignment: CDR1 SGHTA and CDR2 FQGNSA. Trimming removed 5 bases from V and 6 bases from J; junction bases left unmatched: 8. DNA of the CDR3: TGTGCCAGCAGCACCGGGACAGGGATGGTCGAGCAGTACTTC. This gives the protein CASSTGTGMVEQYF.

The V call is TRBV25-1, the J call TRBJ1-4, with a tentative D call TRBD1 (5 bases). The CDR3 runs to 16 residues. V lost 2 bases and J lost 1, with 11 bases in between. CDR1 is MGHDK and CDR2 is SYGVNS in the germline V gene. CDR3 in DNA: TGTGCCAGCAGTGAAATGGGGGGGAGAACTAATGAAAAACTGTTTTTT. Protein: CASSEMGGRTNEKLFF. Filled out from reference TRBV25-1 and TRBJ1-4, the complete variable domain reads EADIYQTPRYLVIGTGKKITLECSQTMGHDKMYWYQQDPGMELHLIHYSYGVNSTEKGDLSSESTVSRIRTEHFPLTLESARPSHTSQYLCASSEMGGRTNEKLFFGSGTQLSVL.

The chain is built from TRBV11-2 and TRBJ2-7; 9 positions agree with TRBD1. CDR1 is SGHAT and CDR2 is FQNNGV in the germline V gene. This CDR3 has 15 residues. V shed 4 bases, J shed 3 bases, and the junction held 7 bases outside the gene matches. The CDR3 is CASSWGQGLFYEQYF. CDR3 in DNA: TGTGCCAGCAGCTGGGGACAGGGACTCTTCTACGAGCAGTACTTC.

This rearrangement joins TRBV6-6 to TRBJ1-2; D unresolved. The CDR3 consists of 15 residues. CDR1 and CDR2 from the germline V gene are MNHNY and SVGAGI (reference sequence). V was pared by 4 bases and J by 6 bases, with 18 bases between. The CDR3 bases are TGTGCCAGCAGTTCTACGTCCGGGGTTATCCATGGCTACACCTTC. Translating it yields CASSSTSGVIHGYTF.

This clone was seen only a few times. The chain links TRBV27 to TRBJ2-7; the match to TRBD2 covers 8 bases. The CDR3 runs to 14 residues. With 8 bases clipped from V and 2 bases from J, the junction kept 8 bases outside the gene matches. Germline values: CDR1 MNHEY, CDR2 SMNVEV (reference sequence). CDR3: CASANTGGTYEQYF. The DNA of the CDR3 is TGTGCCAGCGCGAATACGGGAGGGACCTACGAGCAGTACTTC.

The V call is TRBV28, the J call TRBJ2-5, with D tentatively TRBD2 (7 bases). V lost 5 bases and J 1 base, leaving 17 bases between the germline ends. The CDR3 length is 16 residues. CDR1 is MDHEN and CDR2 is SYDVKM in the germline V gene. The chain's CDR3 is CASSATGRGAQETQYF. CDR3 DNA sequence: TGTGCCAGCAGTGCCACAGGGAGGGGGGCCCAAGAGACCCAGTACTTC.

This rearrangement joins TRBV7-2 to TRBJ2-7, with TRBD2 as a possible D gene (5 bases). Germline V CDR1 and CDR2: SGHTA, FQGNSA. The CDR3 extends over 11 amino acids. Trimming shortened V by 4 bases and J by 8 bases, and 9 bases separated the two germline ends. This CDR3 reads CASSSLGQQYF. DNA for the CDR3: TGTGCCAGCAGCTCACTAGGTCAGCAGTACTTC.

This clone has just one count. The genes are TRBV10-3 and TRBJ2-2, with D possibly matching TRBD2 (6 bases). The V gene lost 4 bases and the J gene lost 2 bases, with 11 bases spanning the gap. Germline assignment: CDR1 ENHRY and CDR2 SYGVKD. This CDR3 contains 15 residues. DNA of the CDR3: TGTGCCATCAGTGGGGGGGACTCAAACACCGGGGAGCTGTTTTTT. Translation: CAISGGDSNTGELFF.